Below, 8 T cell receptor beta chains from the same sample are listed, as sequenced in a study of T cell repertoires in cytomegalovirus infection. Their antigens are not known. MiXCR was run by TCRdb on the reads, yielding one entry per CDR3 protein. Among about 920,000 distinct CDR3 sequences, around 30% were seen once, and the ten largest hold around 15%. The material was cultured CD8+ T cells from PBMCs, obtained from culture after CMV antigen stimulation. Every receptor here comes from a human donor in good health (CMV status not recorded). Some clones in this sample may be carry-over from other donors' samples.

As regards this clonotype: This may be a read error, as it is one base from a much larger clone. CDR3 residues: CVSSLGTLGAGGLDTGELFF. The CDR3 nucleotides are TGTGTCAGCAGCTTAGGGACCCTCGGAGCGGGGGGGCTGGACACCGGGGAGCTGTTTTTT. The chain joins TRBV7-2 to TRBJ2-2; 10 nucleotides align to TRBD2. CDR3 length: 20 residues. Germline V gene lookup returns CDR1 SGHTA and CDR2 FQGNSA.

V gene TRBV11-3 combines with J gene TRBJ2-1; D remains unclear. This CDR3 has 14 residues. The ends were cut back, 0 bases at V and 8 bases at J, with 11 bases in the middle. Germline values: CDR1 SGHNT, CDR2 YENEEA. CDR3 nucleotide sequence: TGTGCCAGCAGCTTAGAGAGCGTTGCGGATGAGCAGTTCTTC. Protein product: CASSLESVADEQFF.

The rearrangement uses TRBV28 and TRBJ1-2; 12 positions agree with TRBD1. The CDR3 covers 17 residues. The V segment lost 2 bases and the J segment 8 bases; nucleotides outside the gene matches: 12. CDR1 and CDR2 from the germline V gene are MDHEN and SYDVKM. The CDR3 sequence is CASSLRGQGAFVWGYTF. As DNA, the CDR3 is TGTGCCAGCAGTTTACGGGGACAGGGGGCTTTCGTTTGGGGCTACACCTTC.

This sequence joins TRBV4-1 and TRBJ1-5; no firm D call. CDR1 and CDR2 from the germline V gene are MGHRA and YSYEKL. V was trimmed by 0 bases and J by 6 bases, leaving 12 bases between them. The CDR3 sequence is 15 residues long. As DNA, the CDR3 is TGCGCCAGCAGCCAAGATTTCCGGGGAGGTCAGCCCCAGCATTTT. Translating gives CASSQDFRGGQPQHF.

This clonotype came up many times. The gene calls are TRBV6-1 and TRBJ1-4; D gene ambiguous. Trimming took 0 bases from V and 4 from J, leaving 9 bases between them. This CDR3 is 15 amino acids long. In germline, CDR1 is MNHNS, CDR2 SASEGT. The CDR3 region is CASSEAYRDNEKLFF. CDR3 DNA: TGTGCCAGCAGTGAAGCGTACAGAGATAATGAAAAACTGTTTTTT.

This clonotype was counted ten times or more. The chain has TRBV7-6 and TRBJ1-2, with TRBD1 matching over 9 bases. This CDR3 contains 13 residues. V lost 5 bases to trimming and J lost 6 bases; unmatched junction nucleotides: 4. CDR1 and CDR2 (germline): SGHVS, FNYEAQ. The CDR3 is CASSGGQGNGYTF. The CDR3, as DNA: TGTGCCAGCAGCGGGGGACAGGGAAATGGCTACACCTTC.

This clonotype was picked up a small number of times. This chain connects TRBV5-4 to TRBJ2-1; maybe TRBD2 (6 bases). The V and J ends lost 2 bases and 3 bases respectively, with 12 bases between them. Germline values: CDR1 SGHNT, CDR2 YYREEE (reference sequence). The CDR3 consists of 15 residues. CDR3 bases: TGTGCCAGCAGCTTTCGGCGGGAAAACTACAATGAGCAGTTCTTC. It codes for CASSFRRENYNEQFF.

V is TRBV27 and J is TRBJ1-6; D is uncertain. Germline V gene lookup returns CDR1 MNHEY and CDR2 SMNVEV (reference sequence). CDR3 length: 15 amino acids. Trimming shortened V by 6 bases and J by 7 bases, and 16 bases separated the two germline ends. The CDR3 DNA reads TGTGCCAGCAGGGCTTACGGGGAAGCCAATTCACCCCTCCACTTT. It encodes CASRAYGEANSPLHF.